This paragraph reports one TCR beta chain. V lost 6 bases, J lost 0 bases, and 20 bases lay in between. Per the germline V gene, CDR1 is LNHDA and CDR2 is SQIVND (reference sequence). There are 17 residues in the CDR3. Per the original methods: From reference gene primer amplification, estimates of nucleated cell counts were derived. Data came from immunoSEQ multiplex PCR; TCRdb stores just in-frame clones and leaves some out. V, J and clone size derive from that table, while D and trimming were established from the DNA sequence. This sample has 30,000 to 40,000 clones, with approximately 80% found just once. This record comes from a study of blood T cell repertoires in COVID-19. Study summary: From the United States, Italy and Spain came samples of acute and convalescent COVID-19. From T cells, B-cell-depleted T cells, or PBMCs came the material, which was cDNA or gDNA.

This TCR was sampled from a human donor in a cohort sampled during active COVID-19. The sequencing input was peripheral blood. The rearrangement uses TRBV19 and TRBJ1-1; D perhaps matches TRBD1 (6 bases). The CDR3 nucleotides are TGTGCCAGTAGCCCCCAGCGCGGGGGGCTTTTGAACACTGAAGCTTTCTTT. Amino acid sequence: CASSPQRGGLLNTEAFF.